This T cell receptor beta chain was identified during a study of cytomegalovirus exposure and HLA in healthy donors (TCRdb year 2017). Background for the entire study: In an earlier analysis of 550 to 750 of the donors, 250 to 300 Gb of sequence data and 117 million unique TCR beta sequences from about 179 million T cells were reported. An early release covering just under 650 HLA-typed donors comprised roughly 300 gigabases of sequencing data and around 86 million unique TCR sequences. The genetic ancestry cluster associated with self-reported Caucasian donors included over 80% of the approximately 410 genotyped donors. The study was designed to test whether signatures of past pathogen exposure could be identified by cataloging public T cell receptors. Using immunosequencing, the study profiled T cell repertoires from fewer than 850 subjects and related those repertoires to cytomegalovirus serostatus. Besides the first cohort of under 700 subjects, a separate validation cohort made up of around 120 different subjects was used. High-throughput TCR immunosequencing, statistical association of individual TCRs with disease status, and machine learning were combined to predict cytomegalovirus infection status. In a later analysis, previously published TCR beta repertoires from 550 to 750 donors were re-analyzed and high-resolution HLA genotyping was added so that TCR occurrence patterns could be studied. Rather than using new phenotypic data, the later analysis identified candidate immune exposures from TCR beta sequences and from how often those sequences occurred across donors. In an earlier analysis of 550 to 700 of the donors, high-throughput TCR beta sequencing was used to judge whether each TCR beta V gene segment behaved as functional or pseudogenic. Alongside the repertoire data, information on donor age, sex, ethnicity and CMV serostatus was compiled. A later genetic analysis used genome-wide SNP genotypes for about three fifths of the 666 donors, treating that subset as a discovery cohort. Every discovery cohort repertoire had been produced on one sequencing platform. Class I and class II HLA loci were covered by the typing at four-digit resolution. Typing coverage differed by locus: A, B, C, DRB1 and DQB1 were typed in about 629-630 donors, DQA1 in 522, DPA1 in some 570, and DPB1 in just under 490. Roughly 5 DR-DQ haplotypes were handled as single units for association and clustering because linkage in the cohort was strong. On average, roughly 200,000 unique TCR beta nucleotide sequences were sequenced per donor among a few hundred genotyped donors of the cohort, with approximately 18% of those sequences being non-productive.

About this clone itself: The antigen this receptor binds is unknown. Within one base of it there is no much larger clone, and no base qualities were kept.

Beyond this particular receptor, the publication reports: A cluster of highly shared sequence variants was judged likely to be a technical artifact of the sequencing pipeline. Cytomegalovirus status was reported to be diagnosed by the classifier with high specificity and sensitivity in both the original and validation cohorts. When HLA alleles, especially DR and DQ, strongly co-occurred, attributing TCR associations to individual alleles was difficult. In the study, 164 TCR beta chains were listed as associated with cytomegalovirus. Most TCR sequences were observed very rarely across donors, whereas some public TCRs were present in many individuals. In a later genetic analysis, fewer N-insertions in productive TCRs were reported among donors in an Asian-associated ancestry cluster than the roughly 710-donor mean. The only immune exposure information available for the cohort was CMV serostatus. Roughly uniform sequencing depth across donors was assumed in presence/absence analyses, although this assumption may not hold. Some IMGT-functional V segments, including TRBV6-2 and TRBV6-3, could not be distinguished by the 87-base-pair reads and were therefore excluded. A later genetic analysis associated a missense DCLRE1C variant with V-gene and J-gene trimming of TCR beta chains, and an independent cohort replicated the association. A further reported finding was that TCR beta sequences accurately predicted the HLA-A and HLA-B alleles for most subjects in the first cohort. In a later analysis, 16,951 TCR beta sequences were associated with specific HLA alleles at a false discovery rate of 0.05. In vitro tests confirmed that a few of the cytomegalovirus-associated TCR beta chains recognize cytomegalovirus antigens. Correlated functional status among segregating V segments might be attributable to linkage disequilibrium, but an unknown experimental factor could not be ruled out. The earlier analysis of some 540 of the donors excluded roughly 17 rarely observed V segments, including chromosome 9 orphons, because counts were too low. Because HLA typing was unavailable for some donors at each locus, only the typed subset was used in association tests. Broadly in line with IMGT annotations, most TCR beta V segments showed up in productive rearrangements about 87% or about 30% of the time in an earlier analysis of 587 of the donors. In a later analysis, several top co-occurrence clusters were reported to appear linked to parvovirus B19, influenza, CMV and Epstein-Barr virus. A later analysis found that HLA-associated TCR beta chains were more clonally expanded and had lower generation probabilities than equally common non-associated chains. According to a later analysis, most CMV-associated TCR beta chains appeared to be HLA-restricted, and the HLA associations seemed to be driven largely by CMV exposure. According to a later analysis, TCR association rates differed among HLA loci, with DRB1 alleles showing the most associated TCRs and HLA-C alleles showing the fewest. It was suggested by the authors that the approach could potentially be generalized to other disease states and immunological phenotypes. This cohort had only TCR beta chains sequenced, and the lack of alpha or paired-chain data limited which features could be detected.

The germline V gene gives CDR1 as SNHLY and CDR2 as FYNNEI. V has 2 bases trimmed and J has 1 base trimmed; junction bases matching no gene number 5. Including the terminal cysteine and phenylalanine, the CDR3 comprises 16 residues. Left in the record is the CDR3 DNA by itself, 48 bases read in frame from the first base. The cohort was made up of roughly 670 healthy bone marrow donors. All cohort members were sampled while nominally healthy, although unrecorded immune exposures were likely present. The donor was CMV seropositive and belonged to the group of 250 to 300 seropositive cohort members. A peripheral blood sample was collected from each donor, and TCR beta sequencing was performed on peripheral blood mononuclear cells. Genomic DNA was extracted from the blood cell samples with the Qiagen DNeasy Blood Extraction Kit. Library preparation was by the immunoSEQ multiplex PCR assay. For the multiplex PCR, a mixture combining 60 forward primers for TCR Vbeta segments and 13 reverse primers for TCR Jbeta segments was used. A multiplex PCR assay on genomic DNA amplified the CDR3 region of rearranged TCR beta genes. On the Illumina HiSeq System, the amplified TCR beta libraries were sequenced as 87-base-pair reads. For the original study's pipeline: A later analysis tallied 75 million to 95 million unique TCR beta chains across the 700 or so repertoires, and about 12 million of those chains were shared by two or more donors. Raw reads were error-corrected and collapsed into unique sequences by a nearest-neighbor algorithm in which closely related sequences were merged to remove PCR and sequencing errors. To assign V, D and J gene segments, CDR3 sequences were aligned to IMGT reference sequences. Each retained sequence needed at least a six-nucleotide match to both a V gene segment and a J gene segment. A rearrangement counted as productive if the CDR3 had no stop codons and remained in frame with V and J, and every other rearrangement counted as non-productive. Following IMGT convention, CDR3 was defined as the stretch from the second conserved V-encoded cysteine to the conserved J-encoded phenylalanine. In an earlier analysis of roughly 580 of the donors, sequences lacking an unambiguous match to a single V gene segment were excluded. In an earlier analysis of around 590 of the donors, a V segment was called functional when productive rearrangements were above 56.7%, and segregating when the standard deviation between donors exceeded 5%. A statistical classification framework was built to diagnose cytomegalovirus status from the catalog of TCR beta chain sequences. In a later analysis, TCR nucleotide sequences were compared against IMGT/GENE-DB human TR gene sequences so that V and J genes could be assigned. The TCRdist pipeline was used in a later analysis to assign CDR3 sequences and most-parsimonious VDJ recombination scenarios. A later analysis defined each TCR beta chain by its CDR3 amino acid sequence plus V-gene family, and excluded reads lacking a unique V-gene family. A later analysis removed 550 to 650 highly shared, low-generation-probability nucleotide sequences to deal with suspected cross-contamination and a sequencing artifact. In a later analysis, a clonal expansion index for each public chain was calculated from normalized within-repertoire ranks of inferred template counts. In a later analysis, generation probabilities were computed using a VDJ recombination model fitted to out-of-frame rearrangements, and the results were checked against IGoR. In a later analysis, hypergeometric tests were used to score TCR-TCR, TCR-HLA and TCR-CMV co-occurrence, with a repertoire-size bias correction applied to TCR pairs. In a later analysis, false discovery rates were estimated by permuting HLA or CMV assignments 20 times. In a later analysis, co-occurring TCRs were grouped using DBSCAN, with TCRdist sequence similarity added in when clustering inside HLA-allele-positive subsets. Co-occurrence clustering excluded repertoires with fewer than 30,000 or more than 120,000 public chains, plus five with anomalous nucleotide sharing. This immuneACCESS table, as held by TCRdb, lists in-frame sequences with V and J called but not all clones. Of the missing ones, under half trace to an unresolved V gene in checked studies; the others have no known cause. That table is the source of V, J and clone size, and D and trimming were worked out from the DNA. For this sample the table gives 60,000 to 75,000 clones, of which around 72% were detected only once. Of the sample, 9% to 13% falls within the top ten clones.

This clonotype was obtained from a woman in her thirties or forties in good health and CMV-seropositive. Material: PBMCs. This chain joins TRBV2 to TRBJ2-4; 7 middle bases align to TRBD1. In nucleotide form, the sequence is TGTGCCAGCAGTGAAACGAGGGGGCTGGCCAAAAACATTCAGTACTTC. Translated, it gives CASSETRGLAKNIQYF.